The subject of this entry is one T cell receptor beta chain. The sample originates from a study of blood T cell repertoires in COVID-19. CDR1 and CDR2 from the germline V gene are LNHDA and SQIVND (reference sequence). There are 20 residues in the CDR3. The V gene end was trimmed by 2 bases and the J gene end by 2 bases; junction bases not matched to a gene: 18. Per the authors' pipeline: From reference gene primer amplification, estimates of nucleated cell counts were derived. Sequencing used immunoSEQ multiplex PCR; TCRdb keeps in-frame clones, though not all of them. V, J and clone size were drawn from that table, and D and trimming were deduced from the DNA. The table records about 130,000 clones, roughly 83% of them present only once. Residents of about 25 US areas, aged roughly 18 to 89 years, made up the participants. Participant reports of clinical history set cohort assignment.

The clonotype originates from a man in his forties or fifties who had recovered from COVID-19. Sequencing was performed on PBMCs or T cells enriched from blood (not recorded which). This sequence joins TRBV19 and TRBJ1-5, with 7 bases lining up with TRBD1. This CDR3 is CASSIIGQGIFTGGNQPQHF. The CDR3, as DNA: TGTGCCAGTAGTATAATTGGGCAGGGTATCTTTACAGGGGGCAATCAGCCCCAGCATTTT.